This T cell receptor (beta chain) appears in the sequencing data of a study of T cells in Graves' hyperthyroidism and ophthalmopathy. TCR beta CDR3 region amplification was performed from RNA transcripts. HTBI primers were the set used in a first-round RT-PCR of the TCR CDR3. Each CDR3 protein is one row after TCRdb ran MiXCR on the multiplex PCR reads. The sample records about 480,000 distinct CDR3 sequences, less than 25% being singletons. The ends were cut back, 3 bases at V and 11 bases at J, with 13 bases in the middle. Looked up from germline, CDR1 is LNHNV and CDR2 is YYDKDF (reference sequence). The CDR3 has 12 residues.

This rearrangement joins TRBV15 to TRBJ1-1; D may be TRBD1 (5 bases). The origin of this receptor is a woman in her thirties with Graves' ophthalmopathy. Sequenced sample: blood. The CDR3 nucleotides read TGTGCCACCAGCAGTTCCGGGGGGAGGGCTTTCTTT. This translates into CATSSSGGRAFF.